These 20 T cell receptor beta chains share one sample of origin, sequenced in a study of cytomegalovirus exposure and HLA in healthy donors. The study ran its PCR with 60 Vbeta and 13 Jbeta primers. TCRdb's table, derived via immunoSEQ multiplex PCR, lists solely in-frame clones and lacks some. The sample table sets out 100,000 to 150,000 clones. Sample: PBMCs. The receptor source for this set is a woman aged 35 to 49 in good health and CMV-seronegative.

The chain recombines TRBV10-3 with TRBJ2-1, with D possibly being TRBD1 (5 bases). The CDR3 covers 16 residues. Germline V lookup: CDR1 ENHRY, CDR2 SYGVKD. V lost 3 bases to trimming and J lost 0 bases, with 12 bases between them. This CDR3 is CAISEKGRSSYNEQFF. CDR3 coding DNA: TGTGCCATCAGTGAAAAGGGGCGGAGCTCCTACAATGAGCAGTTCTTC.

This sequence joins TRBV7-2 and TRBJ2-7; TRBD2 might be the D (7 bases). Trimming took off 2 bases at V and 0 bases at J, with 11 bases between the two ends. CDR3 length: 15 residues. Germline values: CDR1 SGHTA, CDR2 FQGNSA. The CDR3 loop is CASSLSGTSSYEQYV. DNA for the CDR3: TGTGCCAGCAGCTTAAGCGGGACAAGCTCCTACGAGCAGTACGTC.

The chain uses TRBV4-3 and TRBJ1-1; D is possibly TRBD1 (5 bases). Deletions cut 5 bases from V and 1 base from J, with 14 bases between. Germline lookup yields CDR1 LGHNA and CDR2 YSLEER. The CDR3 covers 15 residues. CDR3 DNA sequence: TGCGCCAGCAGCTCCCTCGGGGGGGGGAACACTGAAGCTTTCTTT. Its translation is CASSSLGGGNTEAFF.

V and J are TRBV28 and TRBJ1-2; weak D call: TRBD1 (5 bases). V dropped 6 bases and J dropped 0 bases, with 8 bases sitting between them. CDR3 length: 13 amino acids. CDR1 and CDR2 from the germline V gene are MDHEN and SYDVKM. CDR3 DNA: TGTGCCAGCAGGCCGACAGCTAACTATGGCTACACCTTC. This encodes CASRPTANYGYTF.

The V call is TRBV15, the J call TRBJ1-2; D may be TRBD1 (6 bases). V shed 0 bases and J shed 7 bases, with 18 bases lying between them. There are 16 residues in the CDR3. Germline CDR1 reads LNHNV; CDR2 reads YYDKDF (reference sequence). For the CDR3, the DNA is TGTGCCACCAGCAGAGATTACAGGGTGTCTTCGGTTGGCTACACCTTC. Translating gives CATSRDYRVSSVGYTF.

This chain links TRBV18 with TRBJ1-5, with 9 bases matching TRBD1. This CDR3 is 14 amino acids long. J was trimmed by 4 bases and V by 4 bases; bases with no gene match: 2. The germline gives CDR1 KGHSH, CDR2 LQKENI. The CDR3: CASSRTGVNQPQHF. Here the CDR3 DNA reads TGTGCCAGCTCACGGACAGGGGTAAATCAGCCCCAGCATTTT.

This chain uses TRBV5-1 with TRBJ2-5; D remains unclear. The germline CDR1 and CDR2 sequences are SGHRS and YFSETQ. CDR3 length equals 14 residues. V was trimmed by 1 base and J by 5 bases, leaving 12 bases between them. The chain's CDR3 is CASSLSRARETQYF. CDR3 bases: TGCGCCAGCAGCTTGAGTCGAGCGAGGGAGACCCAGTACTTC.

The rearrangement uses TRBV7-9 and TRBJ2-2; D is unclear. This CDR3 has 17 amino acids. Germline V gives CDR1 SEHNR, CDR2 FQNEAQ (reference sequence). V was trimmed by 7 bases and J by 1 base, leaving 19 bases between them. CDR3 amino acids: CASTPMGTAKNTGELFF. The CDR3 DNA reads TGTGCCAGCACCCCTATGGGTACAGCCAAGAACACCGGGGAGCTGTTTTTT.

The chain joins TRBV2 to TRBJ1-1; D remains ambiguous. Looked up from germline, CDR1 is SNHLY and CDR2 is FYNNEI. The CDR3 consists of 14 residues. Trimming removed 3 bases at V and 4 bases at J, with 12 bases between. CDR3 amino acids: CASSELGEGTEAFF. CDR3 DNA sequence: TGTGCCAGCAGTGAGTTGGGAGAGGGCACTGAAGCTTTCTTT.

V and J are TRBV2 and TRBJ2-7, with a weak D call TRBD2 (6 bases). The CDR3 totals 13 residues. The V end was cut by 9 bases, the J end by 3 bases, with 15 bases between. Germline V gene lookup returns CDR1 SNHLY and CDR2 FYNNEI. CDR3 bases: TGTGCCAGAAAGGGGCGGGGCCTCTACGAGCAGTACGTC. Its protein is CARKGRGLYEQYV.

The chain uses TRBV6-1 and TRBJ1-1, with TRBD1 matching 11 bases. The germline CDR1 and CDR2 sequences are MNHNS and SASEGT. This CDR3 spans 15 amino acids. V lost 5 bases and J lost 7; bases outside the gene matches: 9. The CDR3 protein is CASSPGTGGKNEAFF. The CDR3 region has the DNA TGTGCCAGCAGTCCCGGGACAGGGGGGAAGAATGAAGCTTTCTTT.

J is TRBJ2-1 and V is TRBV4-2; unclear D gene. The CDR3 length is 13 residues. V lost 0 bases and J lost 4, with 4 bases in between. CDR1 LGHNA and CDR2 YNFKEQ come from the germline V gene. The CDR3 spells CASSQDAYNEQFF. In DNA form, the CDR3 reads TGTGCCAGCAGCCAAGACGCGTACAATGAGCAGTTCTTC.

As to this clone: This same CDR3 is encoded by further DNA sequences in the sample. The chain combines TRBV5-1 with TRBJ1-2; possibly TRBD1 for D (6 bases). The CDR3 runs to 14 residues. Germline values: CDR1 SGHRS, CDR2 YFSETQ. V gave up 0 bases and J gave up 5 bases, with 11 bases separating them. The DNA of the CDR3 is TGCGCCAGCAGCTTGGCCGGGGACAATTATGGCTACACCTTC. Translated, it gives CASSLAGDNYGYTF.

The chain joins TRBV6-5 to TRBJ2-3; D may be TRBD1 (5 bases). V shed 3 bases and J shed 3 bases, with 7 bases lying between them. Germline V gene sequence: CDR1 MNHEY, CDR2 SVGAGI. The CDR3 extends over 13 amino acids. The CDR3 DNA sequence: TGTGCCAGCAGTTATCCAGGGACAGATACGCAGTATTTT. Translation: CASSYPGTDTQYF.

The chain has TRBV11-3 and TRBJ1-2; D unresolved. This CDR3 region has 14 residues. Trimming took off 3 bases at V and 0 bases at J, with 8 bases between the two ends. CDR1 and CDR2 (germline): SGHNT, YENEEA. CDR3 amino acids: CASSFFSTNYGYTF. For the CDR3, the DNA is TGTGCCAGCAGCTTTTTCAGTACTAACTATGGCTACACCTTC.

This chain connects TRBV19 to TRBJ2-2; 7 positions match TRBD1. The V gene end was trimmed by 6 bases and the J gene end by 0 bases; junction bases not matched to a gene: 4. Germline loops: CDR1 LNHDA, CDR2 SQIVND (reference sequence). The length of the CDR3 is 15 residues. CDR3 sequence reads: CASRAGGTNTGELFF. Here the CDR3 DNA reads TGTGCCAGTAGAGCAGGGGGTACGAACACCGGGGAGCTGTTTTTT.

The chain uses TRBV4-3 and TRBJ1-6; TRBD1 matches 8 bases. This CDR3 contains 17 residues. The germline V gene has CDR1 LGHNA and CDR2 YSLEER. Trimming removed 1 base from V and 9 bases from J; junction bases left unmatched: 11. The CDR3 spells CASSQVGQGIITSPLHF. The CDR3 nucleotides are TGCGCCAGCAGCCAAGTCGGACAGGGAATTATAACTTCACCCCTCCACTTT.

The chain joins TRBV7-6 to TRBJ2-7; 10 nucleotides match TRBD1. V gave up 5 bases and J gave up 5 bases; unmatched junction bases: 6. Germline V gene data show CDR1 as SGHVS and CDR2 as FNYEAQ. This CDR3 region has 14 residues. The CDR3 DNA sequence: TGTGCCAGCAGCCACCGGGACAGGGGAAACGAGCAGTACTTC. Translated: CASSHRDRGNEQYF.

In nucleotides, the CDR3 is TGTGCCAGCATTATAAGCGGGGTCTATGGCTACACCTTC. Amino acids: CASIISGVYGYTF. V usage is TRBV6-1 and J usage is TRBJ1-2; D unclear. Trimming cost V 7 bases and J 4 bases, with 13 bases left between them. CDR1 MNHNS and CDR2 SASEGT come from the germline V gene. The CDR3 is made up of 13 amino acids.

The CDR3 sequence is CASSLTGGPGTEAFF. The CDR3 DNA reads TGTGCCAGCAGCTTGACAGGGGGCCCGGGCACTGAAGCTTTCTTT. The chain links TRBV5-6 to TRBJ1-1; 9 bases are a match to TRBD1. The CDR3 runs to 15 residues. CDR1 and CDR2 (germline): SGHDT, YYEEEE. Trimming cost V 1 base and J 4 bases; bases outside gene matches: 5.